The entry below describes one T cell receptor (beta chain). Seattle patient enrollment occurred during active infection, with longitudinal follow-up thereafter. This sample was taken from a study of blood T cell repertoires in COVID-19. Germline lookup yields CDR1 SGHVS and CDR2 FQNEAQ. V shed 2 bases and J shed 3 bases, with 8 bases lying between them. CDR3 length equals 15 residues. Assay: immunoSEQ multiplex PCR; the TCRdb copy retains only in-frame clones and omits some. This table holds around 280,000 clones, around nine tenths found once. The chain couples TRBV7-8 to TRBJ1-6; D gene uncertain. This sequence was found in a woman in her thirties with COVID-19, enrolled during active disease. Sequencing was carried out using peripheral blood. The CDR3: CASSLTGIYNSPLHF. CDR3 DNA: TGTGCCAGCAGCTTAACGGGGATCTATAATTCACCCCTCCACTTT.